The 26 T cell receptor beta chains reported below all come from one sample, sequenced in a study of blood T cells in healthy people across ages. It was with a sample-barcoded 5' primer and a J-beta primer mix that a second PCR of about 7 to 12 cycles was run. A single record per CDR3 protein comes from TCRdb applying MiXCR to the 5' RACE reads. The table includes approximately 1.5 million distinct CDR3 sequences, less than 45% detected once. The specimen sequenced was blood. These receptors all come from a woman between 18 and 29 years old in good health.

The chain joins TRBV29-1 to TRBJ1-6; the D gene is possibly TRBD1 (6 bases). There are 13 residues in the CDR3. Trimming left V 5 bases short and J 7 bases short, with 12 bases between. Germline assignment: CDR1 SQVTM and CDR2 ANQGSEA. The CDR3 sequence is CSVRGGSNSPLHF. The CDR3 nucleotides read TGCAGCGTTCGAGGGGGAAGCAATTCACCCCTCCACTTT.

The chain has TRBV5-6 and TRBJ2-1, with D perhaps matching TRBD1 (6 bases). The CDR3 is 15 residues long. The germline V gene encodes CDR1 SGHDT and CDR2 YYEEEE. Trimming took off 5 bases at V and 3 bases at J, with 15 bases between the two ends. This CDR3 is CASRAQGRLYNEQFF. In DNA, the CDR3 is TGTGCCAGCAGGGCGCAGGGGAGACTCTACAATGAGCAGTTCTTC. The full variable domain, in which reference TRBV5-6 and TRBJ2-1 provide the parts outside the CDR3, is DAGVTQSPTHLIKTRGQQVTLRCSPKSGHDTVSWYQQALGQGPQFIFQYYEEEERQRGNFPDRFSGHQFPNYSSELNVNALLLGDSALYLCASRAQGRLYNEQFFGPGTRLTVL.

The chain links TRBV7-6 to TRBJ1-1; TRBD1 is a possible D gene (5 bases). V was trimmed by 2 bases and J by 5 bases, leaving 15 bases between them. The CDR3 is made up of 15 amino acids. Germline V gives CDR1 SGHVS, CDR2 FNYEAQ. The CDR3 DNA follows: TGTGCCAGCAGCTTATATGGGGGAGGAGGAACTGAAGCTTTCTTT. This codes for CASSLYGGGGTEAFF.

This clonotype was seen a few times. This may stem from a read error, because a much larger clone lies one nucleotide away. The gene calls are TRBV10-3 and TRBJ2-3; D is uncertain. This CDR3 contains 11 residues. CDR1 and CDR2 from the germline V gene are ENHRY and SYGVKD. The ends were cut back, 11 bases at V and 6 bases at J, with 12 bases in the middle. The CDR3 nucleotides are TGTGCCGCCGCCTCGAGGGATACGCAGTATTTT. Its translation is CAAASRDTQYF.

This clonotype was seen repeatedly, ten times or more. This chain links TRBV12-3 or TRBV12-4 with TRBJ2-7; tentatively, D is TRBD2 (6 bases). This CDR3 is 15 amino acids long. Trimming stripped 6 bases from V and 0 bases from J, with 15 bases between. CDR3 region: CASSLRDSPSYEQYF. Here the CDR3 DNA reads TGTGCCAGCAGCCTCCGGGACTCACCCTCCTACGAGCAGTACTTC.

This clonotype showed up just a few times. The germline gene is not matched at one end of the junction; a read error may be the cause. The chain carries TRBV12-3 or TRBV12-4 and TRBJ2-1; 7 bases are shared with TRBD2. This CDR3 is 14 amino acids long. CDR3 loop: CASSLAGRNNGQFF. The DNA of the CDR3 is TGTGCCAGCAGTTTGGCCGGGAGGAACAATGGGCAGTTCTTC.

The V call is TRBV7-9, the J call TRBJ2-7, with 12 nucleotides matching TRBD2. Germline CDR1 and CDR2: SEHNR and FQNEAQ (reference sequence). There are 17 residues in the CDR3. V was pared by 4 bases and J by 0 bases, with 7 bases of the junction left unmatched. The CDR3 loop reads CASSSLTSGSRSYEQYF. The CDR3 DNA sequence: TGTGCCAGCAGCTCGCTGACTAGCGGGAGTCGCTCCTACGAGCAGTACTTC.

CDR3 region: CASIQGFEQYF. CDR3 coding DNA: TGTGCCAGCATTCAGGGTTTCGAGCAGTACTTC. The chain is built from TRBV6-5 and TRBJ2-5, with D perhaps matching TRBD1 (5 bases). The J call may be faulty, since TRBJ2-7 better matches the DNA end. The CDR3 is 11 amino acids. CDR1 is MNHEY, CDR2 SVGAGI, per germline.

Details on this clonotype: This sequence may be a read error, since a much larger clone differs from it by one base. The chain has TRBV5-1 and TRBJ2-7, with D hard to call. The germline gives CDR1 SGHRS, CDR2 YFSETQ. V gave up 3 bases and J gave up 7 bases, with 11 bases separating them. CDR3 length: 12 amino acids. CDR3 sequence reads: CASSSVFGEQYF. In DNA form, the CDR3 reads TGCGCCAGCAGCTCGGTATTCGGTGAGCAGTACTTC.

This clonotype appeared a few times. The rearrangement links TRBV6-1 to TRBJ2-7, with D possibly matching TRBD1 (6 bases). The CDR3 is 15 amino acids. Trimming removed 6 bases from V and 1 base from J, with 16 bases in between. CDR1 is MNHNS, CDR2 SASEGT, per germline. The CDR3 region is CASSPQGVGSYEQYF. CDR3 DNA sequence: TGTGCCAGCAGCCCACAGGGTGTCGGGTCCTACGAGCAGTACTTC.

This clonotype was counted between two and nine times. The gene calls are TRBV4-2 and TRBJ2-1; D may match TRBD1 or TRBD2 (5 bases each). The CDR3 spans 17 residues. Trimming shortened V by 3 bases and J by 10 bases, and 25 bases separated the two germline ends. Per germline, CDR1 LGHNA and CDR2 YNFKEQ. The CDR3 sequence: CASSHLGRALPPGEQFF. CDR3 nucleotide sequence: TGTGCCAGCAGCCATCTGGGGCGGGCCCTTCCTCCGGGCGAGCAGTTCTTC.

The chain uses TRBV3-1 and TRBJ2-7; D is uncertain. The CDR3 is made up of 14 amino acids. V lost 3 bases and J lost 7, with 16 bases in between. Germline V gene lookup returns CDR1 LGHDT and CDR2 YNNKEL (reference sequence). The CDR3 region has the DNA TGTGCCAGCAGCCAGGAGACATCTTGCAATGAGCAGTACTTC. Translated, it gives CASSQETSCNEQYF.

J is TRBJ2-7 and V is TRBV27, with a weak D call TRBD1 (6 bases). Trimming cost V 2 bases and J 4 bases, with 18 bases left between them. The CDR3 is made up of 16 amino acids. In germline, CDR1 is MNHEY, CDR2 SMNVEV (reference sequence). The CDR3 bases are TGTGCCAGCAGTTTAGGCCCTCTGGACAGAAAGTACGAGCAGTACTTC. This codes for CASSLGPLDRKYEQYF.

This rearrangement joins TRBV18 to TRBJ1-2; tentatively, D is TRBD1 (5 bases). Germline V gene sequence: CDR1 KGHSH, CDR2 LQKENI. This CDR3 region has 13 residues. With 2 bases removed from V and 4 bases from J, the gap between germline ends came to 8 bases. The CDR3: CASSPTTAYGYTF. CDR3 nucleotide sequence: TGTGCCAGCTCACCAACGACAGCCTATGGCTACACCTTC.

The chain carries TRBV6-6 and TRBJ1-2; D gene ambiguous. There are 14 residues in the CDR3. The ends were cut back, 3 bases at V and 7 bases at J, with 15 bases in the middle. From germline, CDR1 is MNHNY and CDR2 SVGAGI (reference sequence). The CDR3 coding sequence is TGTGCCAGCAGTTATTCCCGACCCGTGCGTGGCTACACCTTC. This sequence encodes CASSYSRPVRGYTF.

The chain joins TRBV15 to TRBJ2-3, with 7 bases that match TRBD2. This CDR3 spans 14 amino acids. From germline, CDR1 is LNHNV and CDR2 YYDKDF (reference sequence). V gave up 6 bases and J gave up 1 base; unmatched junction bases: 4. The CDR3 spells CATRGREGTDTQYF. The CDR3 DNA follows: TGTGCCACCAGAGGGAGGGAGGGCACAGATACGCAGTATTTT.

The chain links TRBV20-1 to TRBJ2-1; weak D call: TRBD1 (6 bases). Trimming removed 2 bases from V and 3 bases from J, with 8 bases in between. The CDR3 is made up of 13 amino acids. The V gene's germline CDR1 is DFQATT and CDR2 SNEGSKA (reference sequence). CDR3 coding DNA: TGCAGTGCTAGACCAGGGGTCTACAATGAGCAGTTCTTC. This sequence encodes CSARPGVYNEQFF.

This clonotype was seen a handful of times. CDR3 sequence (DNA): TGTGCCATCAGTCCAGACACAAGCTTCCTCTATGGCTACACCTTC. Translated: CAISPDTSFLYGYTF. V usage is TRBV10-3 and J usage is TRBJ1-2; D call uncertain. Germline lookup yields CDR1 ENHRY and CDR2 SYGVKD. This CDR3 has 15 amino acids. The V end lost 5 bases, the J end lost 4 bases, and 17 bases lay between the germline ends.

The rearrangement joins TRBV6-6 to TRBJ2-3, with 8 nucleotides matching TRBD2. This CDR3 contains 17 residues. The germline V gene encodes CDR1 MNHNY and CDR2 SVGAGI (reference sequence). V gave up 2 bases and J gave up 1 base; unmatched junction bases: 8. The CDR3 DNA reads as TGTGCCAGCAGTTACGGGATCAGCGGGAGAGGCACAGATACGCAGTATTTT. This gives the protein CASSYGISGRGTDTQYF.

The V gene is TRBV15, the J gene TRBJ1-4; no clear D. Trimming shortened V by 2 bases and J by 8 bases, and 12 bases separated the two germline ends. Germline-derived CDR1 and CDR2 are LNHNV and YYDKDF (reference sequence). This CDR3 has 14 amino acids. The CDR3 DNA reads TGTGCCACCAGCAGATGGACGGAGAAGGAAAAACTGTTTTTT. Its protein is CATSRWTEKEKLFF. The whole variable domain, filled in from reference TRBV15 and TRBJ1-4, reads DAMVIQNPRYQVTQFGKPVTLSCSQTLNHNVMYWYQQKSSQAPKLLFHYYDKDFNNEADTPDNFQSRRPNTSFCFLDIRSPGLGDTAMYLCATSRWTEKEKLFFGSGTQLSVL.

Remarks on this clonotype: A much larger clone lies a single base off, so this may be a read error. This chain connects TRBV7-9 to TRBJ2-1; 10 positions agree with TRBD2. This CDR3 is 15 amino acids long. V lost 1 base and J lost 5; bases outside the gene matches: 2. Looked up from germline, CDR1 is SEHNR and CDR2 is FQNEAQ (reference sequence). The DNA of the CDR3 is TGTGCCAGCAGCTTAGAGCGGGGGGGCCACAATGAGCAGTTCTTC. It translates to CASSLERGGHNEQFF. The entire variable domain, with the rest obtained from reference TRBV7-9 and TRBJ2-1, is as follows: DTGVSQNPRHKITKRGQNVTFRCDPISEHNRLYWYRQTLGQGPEFLTYFQNEAQLEKSRLLSDRFSAERPKGSFSTLEIQRTEQGDSAMYLCASSLERGGHNEQFFGPGTRLTVL.

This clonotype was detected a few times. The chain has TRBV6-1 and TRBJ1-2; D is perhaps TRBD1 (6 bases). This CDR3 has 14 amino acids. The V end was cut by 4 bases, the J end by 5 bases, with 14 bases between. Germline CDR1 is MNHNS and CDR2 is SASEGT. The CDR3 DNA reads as TGTGCCAGCAGTGGGACAGCTATATTATATGGCTACACCTTC. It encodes CASSGTAILYGYTF.

The CDR3 loop is CSARDEYTQYNEQYF. In DNA, the CDR3 is TGCAGTGCTAGAGATGAATACACCCAATACAATGAGCAGTACTTC. V is TRBV20-1 and J is TRBJ2-5, with D hard to call. The CDR3 consists of 15 residues. With 0 bases removed from V and 11 bases from J, the gap between germline ends came to 22 bases. Germline V gene sequence: CDR1 DFQATT, CDR2 SNEGSKA (reference sequence).

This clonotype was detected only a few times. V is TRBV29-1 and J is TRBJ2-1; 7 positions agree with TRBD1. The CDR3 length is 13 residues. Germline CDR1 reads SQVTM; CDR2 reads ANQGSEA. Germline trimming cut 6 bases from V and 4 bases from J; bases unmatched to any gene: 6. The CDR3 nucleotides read TGCAGCGTGCTGACAGGGAGTTACAATGAGCAGTTCTTC. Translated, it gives CSVLTGSYNEQFF.

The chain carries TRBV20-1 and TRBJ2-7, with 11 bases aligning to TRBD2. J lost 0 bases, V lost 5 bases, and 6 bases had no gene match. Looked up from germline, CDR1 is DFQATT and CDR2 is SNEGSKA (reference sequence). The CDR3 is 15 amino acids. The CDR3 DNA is TGCAGTGCTGGGACTAGCGGAAAAAGCTCCTACGAGCAGTACTTC. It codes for CSAGTSGKSSYEQYF.

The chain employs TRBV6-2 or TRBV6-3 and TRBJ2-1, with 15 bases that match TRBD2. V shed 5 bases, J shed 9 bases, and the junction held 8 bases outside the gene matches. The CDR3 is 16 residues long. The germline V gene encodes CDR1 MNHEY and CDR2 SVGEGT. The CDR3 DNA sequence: TGTGCCAGCAGTACGGGACTAGCGGGGGGCCGCGGTGAGCAGTTCTTC. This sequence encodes CASSTGLAGGRGEQFF.